This T cell receptor beta chain was identified in a study of CD8+CD57+ T cells in acquired aplastic anemia. Genomic DNA was employed as the template in profiling TCR beta VDJ and CDR3. TCRdb called the reads again in MiXCR, with one record for every CDR3 protein. Among roughly 150,000 distinct CDR3 sequences listed, approximately 40% were seen once. This clonotype was detected a few times. The clonotype was recovered from a human donor in good health. Sequenced input: sorted CD4+, CD8+, or CD8+CD57+ T cells (not recorded which) from PBMCs.

DNA for the CDR3: TGCAGCGTTGAATGGGGGACAGTTCCTTCCTTGAACACTGAAGCTTTCTTT. Its protein product is CSVEWGTVPSLNTEAFF. The rearrangement joins TRBV29-1 to TRBJ1-1, with 7 bases that match TRBD1. The CDR3 loop spans 17 amino acids. Germline CDR1 reads SQVTM; CDR2 reads ANQGSEA. V dropped 2 bases and J dropped 0; count of bases not matched to a gene: 12. Filled out from reference TRBV29-1 and TRBJ1-1, the complete variable domain reads SAVISQKPSRDICQRGTSLTIQCQVDSQVTMMFWYRQQPGQSLTLIATANQGSEATYESGFVIDKFPISRPNLTFSTLTVSNMSPEDSSIYLCSVEWGTVPSLNTEAFFGQGTRLTVV.